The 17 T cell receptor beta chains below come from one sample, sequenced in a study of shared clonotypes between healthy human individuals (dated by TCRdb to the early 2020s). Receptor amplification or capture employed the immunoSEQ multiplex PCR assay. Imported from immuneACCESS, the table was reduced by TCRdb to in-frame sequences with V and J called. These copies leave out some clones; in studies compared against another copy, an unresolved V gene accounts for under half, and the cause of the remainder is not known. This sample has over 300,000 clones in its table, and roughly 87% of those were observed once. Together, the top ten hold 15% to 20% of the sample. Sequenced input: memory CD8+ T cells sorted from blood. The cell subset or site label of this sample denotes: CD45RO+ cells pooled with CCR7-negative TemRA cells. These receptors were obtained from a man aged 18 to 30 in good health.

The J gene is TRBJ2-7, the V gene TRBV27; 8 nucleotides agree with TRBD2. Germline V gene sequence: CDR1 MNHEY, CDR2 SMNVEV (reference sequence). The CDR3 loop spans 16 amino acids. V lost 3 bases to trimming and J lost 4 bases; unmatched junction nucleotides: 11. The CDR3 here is CASSFSVAGPYYEQYF. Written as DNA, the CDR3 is TGTGCCAGCAGTTTTTCGGTAGCGGGACCATATTACGAGCAGTACTTC.

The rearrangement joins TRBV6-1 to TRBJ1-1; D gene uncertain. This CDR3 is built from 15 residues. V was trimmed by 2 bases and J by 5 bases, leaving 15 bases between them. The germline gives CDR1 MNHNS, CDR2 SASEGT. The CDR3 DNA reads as TGTGCCAGCAGTGAAAATGAGGACCCGGGGACTGAAGCTTTCTTT. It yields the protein CASSENEDPGTEAFF.

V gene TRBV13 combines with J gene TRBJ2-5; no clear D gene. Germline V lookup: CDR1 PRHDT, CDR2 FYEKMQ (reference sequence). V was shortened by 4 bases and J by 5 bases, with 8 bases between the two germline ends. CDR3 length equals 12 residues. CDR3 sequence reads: CASSSDGETQYF. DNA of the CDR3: TGTGCCAGCAGCTCCGATGGGGAGACCCAGTACTTC.

The CDR3 nucleotides read TGTGCCAGCAGCGTAGATTCCGGGGAGCTGTTTTTT. As protein: CASSVDSGELFF. This rearrangement joins TRBV9 to TRBJ2-2, with D uncertain. In germline, CDR1 is SGDLS, CDR2 YYNGEE. This CDR3 spans 12 amino acids. V lost 0 bases and J lost 6, with 3 bases in between.

Here the CDR3 reads CASSFGTSSTYEQYF. The DNA of the CDR3 is TGTGCCAGCAGCTTCGGGACTAGCAGCACCTACGAGCAGTACTTC. V and J are TRBV7-9 and TRBJ2-7, with 9 bases lining up with TRBD2. Trimming removed 3 bases from V and 2 bases from J; junction bases left unmatched: 5. The CDR3 runs to 15 residues. Germline lookup yields CDR1 SEHNR and CDR2 FQNEAQ (reference sequence).

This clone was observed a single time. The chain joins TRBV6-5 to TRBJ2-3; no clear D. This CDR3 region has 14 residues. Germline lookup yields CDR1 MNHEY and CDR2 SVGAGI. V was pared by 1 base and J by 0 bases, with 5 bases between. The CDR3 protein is CASSYFDSTDTQYF. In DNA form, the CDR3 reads TGTGCCAGCAGTTACTTCGACAGCACAGATACGCAGTATTTT.

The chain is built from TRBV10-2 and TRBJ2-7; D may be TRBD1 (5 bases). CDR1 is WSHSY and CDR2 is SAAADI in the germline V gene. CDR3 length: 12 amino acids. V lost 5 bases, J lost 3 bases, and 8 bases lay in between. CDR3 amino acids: CASSSTGYEQYF. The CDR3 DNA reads TGCGCCAGCAGTTCTACAGGCTACGAGCAGTACTTC.

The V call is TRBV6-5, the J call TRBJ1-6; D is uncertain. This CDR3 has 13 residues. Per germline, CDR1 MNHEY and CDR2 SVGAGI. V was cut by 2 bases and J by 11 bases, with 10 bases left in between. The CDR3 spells CASSYKSTTPLHF. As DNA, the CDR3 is TGTGCCAGCAGTTACAAGTCCACTACACCCCTCCACTTT.

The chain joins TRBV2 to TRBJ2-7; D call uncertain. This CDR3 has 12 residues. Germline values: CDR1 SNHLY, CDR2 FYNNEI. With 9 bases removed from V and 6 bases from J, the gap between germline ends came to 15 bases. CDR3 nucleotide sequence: TGTGCCAGAAAAGGACGTACTGGCGAGCAGTACTTC. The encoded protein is CARKGRTGEQYF.

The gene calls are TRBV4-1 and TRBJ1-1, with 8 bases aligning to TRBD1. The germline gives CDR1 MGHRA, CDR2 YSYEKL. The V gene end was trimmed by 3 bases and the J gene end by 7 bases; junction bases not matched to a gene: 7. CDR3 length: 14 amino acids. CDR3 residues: CASSHRGGTGEAFF. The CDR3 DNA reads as TGCGCCAGCAGCCACCGCGGGGGGACAGGTGAAGCTTTCTTT.

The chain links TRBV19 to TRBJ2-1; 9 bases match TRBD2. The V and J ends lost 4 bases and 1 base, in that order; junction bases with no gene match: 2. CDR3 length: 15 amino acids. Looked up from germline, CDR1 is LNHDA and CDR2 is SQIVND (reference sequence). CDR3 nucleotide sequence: TGTGCCAGTAGTACTAGCGGGGCTTCCTACAATGAGCAGTTCTTC. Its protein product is CASSTSGASYNEQFF.

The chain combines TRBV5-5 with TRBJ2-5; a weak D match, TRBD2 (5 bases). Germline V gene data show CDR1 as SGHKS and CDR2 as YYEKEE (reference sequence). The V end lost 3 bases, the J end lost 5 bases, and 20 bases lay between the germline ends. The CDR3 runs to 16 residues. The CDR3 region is CASSSLVKDLKETQYF. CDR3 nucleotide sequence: TGTGCCAGCAGCTCCTTAGTCAAGGACTTGAAGGAGACCCAGTACTTC. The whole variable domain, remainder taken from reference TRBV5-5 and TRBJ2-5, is DAGVTQSPTHLIKTRGQQVTLRCSPISGHKSVSWYQQVLGQGPQFIFQYYEKEERGRGNFPDRFSARQFPNYSSELNVNALLLGDSALYLCASSSLVKDLKETQYFGPGTRLLVL.

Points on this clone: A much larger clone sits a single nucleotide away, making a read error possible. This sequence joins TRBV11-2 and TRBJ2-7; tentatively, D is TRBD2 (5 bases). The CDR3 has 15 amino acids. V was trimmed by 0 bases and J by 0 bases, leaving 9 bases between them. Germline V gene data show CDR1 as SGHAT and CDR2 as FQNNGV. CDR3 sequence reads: CASSLDGESSYEQYF. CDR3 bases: TGTGCCAGCAGCTTAGACGGGGAGAGCTCCTACGAGCAGTACTTC.

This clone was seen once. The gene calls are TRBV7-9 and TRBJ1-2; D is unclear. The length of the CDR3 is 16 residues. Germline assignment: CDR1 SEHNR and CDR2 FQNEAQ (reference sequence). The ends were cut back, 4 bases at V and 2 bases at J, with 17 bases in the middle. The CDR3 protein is CASSSHVRTANYGYTF. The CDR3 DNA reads TGTGCCAGCAGCTCCCACGTCAGGACGGCGAACTATGGCTACACCTTC.

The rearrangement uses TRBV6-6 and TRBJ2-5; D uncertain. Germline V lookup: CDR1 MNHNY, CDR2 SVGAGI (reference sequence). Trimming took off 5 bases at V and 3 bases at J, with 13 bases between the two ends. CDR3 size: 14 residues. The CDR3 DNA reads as TGTGCCAGCAGTGATTATCCCAGAGAAGAGACCCAGTACTTC. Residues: CASSDYPREETQYF.

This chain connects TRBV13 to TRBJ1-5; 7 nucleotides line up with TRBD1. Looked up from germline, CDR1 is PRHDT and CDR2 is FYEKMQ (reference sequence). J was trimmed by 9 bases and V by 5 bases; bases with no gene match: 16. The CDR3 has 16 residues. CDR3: CASSTRQGGAPWPQHF. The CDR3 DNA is TGTGCCAGCAGCACCCGACAGGGTGGTGCTCCATGGCCCCAGCATTTT. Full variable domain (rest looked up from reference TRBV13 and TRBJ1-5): AAGVIQSPRHLIKEKRETATLKCYPIPRHDTVYWYQQGPGQDPQFLISFYEKMQSDKGSIPDRFSAQQFSDYHSELNMSSLELGDSALYFCASSTRQGGAPWPQHFGDGTRLSIL.

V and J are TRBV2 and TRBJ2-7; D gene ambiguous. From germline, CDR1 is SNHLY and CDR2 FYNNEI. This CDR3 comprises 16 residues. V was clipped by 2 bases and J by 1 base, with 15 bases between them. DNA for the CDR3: TGTGCCAGCAGTGAATCCTTCATCGTGGGGTCCTACGAGCAGTACTTC. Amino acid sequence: CASSESFIVGSYEQYF.